This entry lists 20 T cell receptor beta chains sequenced from one sample in a study of T-cell reconstitution after alpha-beta-depleted transplantation in children. Preparation of the TCRbeta library was carried out with unique molecular identifiers. One entry per CDR3 protein, called by TCRdb with MiXCR from the PCR reads. The profile shows 200,000 or so distinct CDR3 sequences, 6.3% of them singletons. Sequenced material: PBMCs, taken before TCRalphabeta/CD19-depleted stem cell transplant. The receptors were sampled from a girl in the first two years of life with combined immunodeficiency, due to receive a stem cell transplant.

This clonotype has at least ten counts. Mismatch with germline at one junction end may stem from a read error. The chain has TRBV4-1 and TRBJ2-3, with 9 bases matching TRBD1. CDR1 is MGHRA and CDR2 is YSYEKL in the germline V gene. The CDR3 loop spans 12 amino acids. CDR3 amino acids: CASSQDGQGRFF. In DNA, the CDR3 is TGCGCCAGCAGCCAAGATGGACAGGGGAGGTTTTTT.

This clonotype occurred many times. The chain uses TRBV5-5 and TRBJ2-1, with TRBD2 matching 11 bases. CDR3 length: 16 residues. The germline CDR1 and CDR2 sequences are SGHKS and YYEKEE (reference sequence). Trimming cost V 1 base and J 6 bases; bases outside gene matches: 6. The CDR3 reads CASSLFGLAGSNEQFF. CDR3 in DNA: TGTGCCAGCAGCTTGTTTGGACTAGCGGGTTCCAATGAGCAGTTCTTC.

This clonotype was found many times. The CDR3, as DNA: TGTGCCAGCAGTTCGTGGAACACCGGGGAGCTGTTTTTT. Translation gives CASSSWNTGELFF. The rearrangement joins TRBV27 to TRBJ2-2; D gene unclear. The CDR3 extends over 13 amino acids. Germline V gives CDR1 MNHEY, CDR2 SMNVEV (reference sequence). The ends were cut back, 4 bases at V and 1 base at J, with 4 bases in the middle.

This clonotype was counted at least ten times. The chain couples TRBV7-9 to TRBJ2-1; a weak D match, TRBD1 (6 bases). The V and J ends lost 10 bases and 8 bases respectively, with 30 bases between them. There are 17 residues in the CDR3. Per the germline V gene, CDR1 is SEHNR and CDR2 is FQNEAQ (reference sequence). The CDR3 sequence: CANLDGTYFTESDEQFF. The CDR3 region has the DNA TGTGCCAACCTAGACGGGACATACTTCACCGAATCGGATGAGCAGTTCTTC.

There are many counts of this clonotype. This sequence joins TRBV28 and TRBJ1-1; 7 bases agree with TRBD1. The V and J ends lost 7 bases and 5 bases, in that order; junction bases with no gene match: 4. Germline V lookup: CDR1 MDHEN, CDR2 SYDVKM. This CDR3 has 12 amino acids. CDR3 sequence: CASTTGQTEAFF. For the CDR3, the DNA is TGTGCCAGCACGACAGGGCAAACTGAAGCTTTCTTT.

This clonotype was detected a few times. V gene TRBV7-2 combines with J gene TRBJ1-2, with no clear D. CDR3 length: 15 residues. Germline values: CDR1 SGHTA, CDR2 FQGNSA. Trimming removed 5 bases at V and 2 bases at J, with 15 bases between. CDR3 protein: CASSAGPGANYGYTF. The DNA of the CDR3 is TGTGCCAGCAGCGCTGGACCAGGTGCCAACTATGGCTACACCTTC. The full variable domain, completed using reference TRBV7-2 and TRBJ1-2, is GAGVSQSPSNKVTEKGKDVELRCDPISGHTALYWYRQSLGQGLEFLIYFQGNSAPDKSGLPSDRFSAERTGGSVSTLTIQRTQQEDSAVYLCASSAGPGANYGYTFGSGTRLTVV.

The sample holds a few counts of this clonotype. The J gene is TRBJ1-1, the V gene TRBV4-2; 7 nucleotides agree with TRBD1. This CDR3 region has 16 residues. V was pared by 1 base and J by 0 bases, with 5 bases of the junction left unmatched. Germline CDR1 and CDR2: LGHNA and YNFKEQ. The CDR3: CASSQGTGEVNTEAFF. The CDR3 DNA reads as TGTGCCAGCAGCCAAGGAACAGGGGAGGTGAACACTGAAGCTTTCTTT.

This clonotype was counted ten times or more. CDR3 nucleotide sequence: TGTGCCAGCAGCCCCCCTAAGGACGAGCAGTACTTC. Its protein product is CASSPPKDEQYF. The chain is built from TRBV7-3 and TRBJ2-7; D remains ambiguous. The V gene's germline CDR1 is SGHTA and CDR2 FQGTGA. The CDR3 has 12 amino acids. V lost 5 bases and J lost 5, with 10 bases in between. Variable domain in full (rest from reference TRBV7-3 and TRBJ2-7): GAGVSQTPSNKVTEKGKYVELRCDPISGHTALYWYRQSLGQGPEFLIYFQGTGAADDSGLPNDRFFAVRPEGSVSTLKIQRTERGDSAVYLCASSPPKDEQYFGPGTRLTVT.

This clonotype was counted at least ten times. The chain uses TRBV20-1 and TRBJ1-1; unclear D gene. V lost 5 bases and J lost 1, with 14 bases in between. CDR1 DFQATT and CDR2 SNEGSKA come from the germline V gene (reference sequence). CDR3 size: 14 residues. The CDR3: CSAGYPQTNTEAFF. CDR3 DNA: TGCAGTGCTGGCTACCCACAGACGAACACTGAAGCTTTCTTT.

A note on this clonotype: A much bigger clone sits one base away, suggesting this may be a read error. The chain links TRBV6-2 or TRBV6-3 to TRBJ2-6, with TRBD1 matching 7 bases. Germline CDR1 is MNHEY and CDR2 is SVGEGT. The CDR3 is made up of 18 amino acids. This chain's CDR3 is CASSRPVGQLTGANGLTF. DNA of the CDR3: TGTGCCAGCAGCCGCCCCGTGGGACAGTTAACTGGGGCCAACGGCCTGACTTTC.

This clonotype appeared many times. The gene calls are TRBV28 and TRBJ2-7, with D perhaps being TRBD1 or TRBD2 (5 bases each). CDR3 size: 14 residues. Trimming cost V 2 bases and J 4 bases, with 12 bases left between them. Germline-derived CDR1 and CDR2 are MDHEN and SYDVKM. The CDR3 is CASSLGLGEYEQYF. Here the CDR3 DNA reads TGTGCCAGCAGTTTAGGGTTGGGGGAATACGAGCAGTACTTC.

This clonotype was recorded many times. The chain employs TRBV28 and TRBJ2-2; 14 bases match TRBD2. Trimming took 6 bases from V and 6 from J; bases not matched to a gene: 12. CDR1 MDHEN and CDR2 SYDVKM come from the germline V gene. CDR3 size: 18 residues. The CDR3 DNA reads TGTGCCAGCAGCCCTTACCATAGGACTAGCGGGAGGTCCGGGGAGCTGTTTTTT. This translates into CASSPYHRTSGRSGELFF.

This clonotype was seen many times. This rearrangement joins TRBV13 to TRBJ1-2; no clear D. The CDR3 totals 13 residues. Trimming took off 0 bases at V and 8 bases at J, with 10 bases between the two ends. Germline V gene sequence: CDR1 PRHDT, CDR2 FYEKMQ (reference sequence). CDR3 sequence reads: CASSLGPGRGYTF. The CDR3 DNA sequence: TGTGCCAGCAGCTTAGGACCGGGAAGGGGCTACACCTTC.

The J gene is TRBJ2-5, the V gene TRBV7-2, with 14 bases aligning to TRBD2. CDR3 length: 15 amino acids. Trimming removed 3 bases from V and 5 bases from J; junction bases left unmatched: 2. CDR1 is SGHTA, CDR2 FQGNSA, per germline. The DNA of the CDR3 is TGTGCCAGCAGCTTGACTAGCGGGGGGGCGGAGACCCAGTACTTC. Translating it yields CASSLTSGGAETQYF.

This clonotype occurred a few times. The chain carries TRBV12-3 or TRBV12-4 and TRBJ1-1, with 7 nucleotides matching TRBD1. This CDR3 comprises 13 residues. The V and J ends lost 2 bases and 7 bases, in that order; junction bases with no gene match: 4. CDR3 coding DNA: TGTGCCAGCAGTTTATCAGGGGGTGTTGAAGCTTTCTTT. It specifies CASSLSGGVEAFF.

This clonotype has only a few counts. The gene calls are TRBV7-2 and TRBJ2-7; 10 positions agree with TRBD2. The germline V gene has CDR1 SGHTA and CDR2 FQGNSA. V lost 2 bases, J lost 4 bases, and 5 bases stayed unmatched. The CDR3 consists of 15 residues. CDR3 in DNA: TGTGCCAGCAGCTTACCGTCTAGCGGGAGATACGAGCAGTACTTC. Translation: CASSLPSSGRYEQYF.

This clonotype was observed at least ten times. The chain uses TRBV5-1 and TRBJ1-6; D may be TRBD1 (5 bases). The CDR3 is 12 amino acids. V was cut by 0 bases and J by 10 bases, with 5 bases left in between. Per the germline V gene, CDR1 is SGHRS and CDR2 is YFSETQ. The CDR3 here is CASSLGQSPLHF. In DNA form, the CDR3 reads TGCGCCAGCAGCTTGGGACAGTCACCCCTCCACTTT.

The table lists this clonotype with many counts. The chain recombines TRBV5-1 with TRBJ2-2; D possibly corresponds to TRBD2 (5 bases). Germline values: CDR1 SGHRS, CDR2 YFSETQ. Trimming removed 3 bases at V and 0 bases at J, with 9 bases between. The CDR3 totals 15 residues. The CDR3 region has the DNA TGCGCCAGCAGCTATAGCGCCCCGAACACCGGGGAGCTGTTTTTT. Translation gives CASSYSAPNTGELFF. Full variable domain (missing parts from reference TRBV5-1 and TRBJ2-2): KAGVTQTPRYLIKTRGQQVTLSCSPISGHRSVSWYQQTPGQGLQFLFEYFSETQRNKGNFPGRFSGRQFSNSRSEMNVSTLELGDSALYLCASSYSAPNTGELFFGEGSRLTVL.

This clonotype occurred a few times. This chain joins TRBV4-2 and TRBJ1-6, with D uncertain. Trimming left V 4 bases short and J 4 bases short, with 11 bases between. Germline CDR1 LGHNA, CDR2 YNFKEQ. The CDR3 has 15 amino acids. CDR3 region: CASSPSPPYNSPLHF. CDR3 DNA: TGTGCCAGCAGCCCGTCTCCCCCATATAATTCACCCCTCCACTTT.

There are many counts of this clonotype. This chain links TRBV5-1 with TRBJ2-1; D gene ambiguous. V gave up 0 bases and J gave up 4 bases, with 17 bases separating them. The CDR3 runs 17 residues. CDR1 is SGHRS and CDR2 is YFSETQ in the germline V gene. The CDR3 protein is CASSLAMGSAGYNEQFF. Here the CDR3 DNA reads TGCGCCAGCAGCTTGGCGATGGGGTCAGCCGGGTACAATGAGCAGTTCTTC.